A selection of T cell receptor beta chains follows, all from one sample in a study of T cell responses to AZD1222 COVID-19 vaccine. Profiled with immunoSEQ multiplex PCR; TCRdb holds only in-frame clones, not every one. The data show approximately 180,000 clones, about 88% seen once. The sequenced sample was peripheral blood, obtained on day 0 of AZD1222 vaccination. The receptor source for this set is an adult in good health. CDR3s include the opening cysteine and the closing phenylalanine or tryptophan. Fields, in order: J gene, D gene, CDR3 length, clone size, V gene, CDR3 protein, CDR3 DNA. The D gene is left open where the match is weak. The size field is filled for only some rows; it gives once, few, many or a size class.

j_gene: TRBJ1-5
d_gene: NA
len: 13
abundance: NA
v_gene: TRBV12-3/TRBV12-4
CDR3aa: CASSLGENQPQHF
CDR3nt: TGTGCCAGCAGTTTAGGGGAGAATCAGCCCCAGCATTTT

j_gene: TRBJ2-2
d_gene: TRBD1
len: 16
abundance: once
v_gene: TRBV5-1
CDR3aa: CASSLLTGGNTGELFF
CDR3nt: TGCGCCAGCAGCTTACTGACAGGGGGCAACACCGGGGAGCTGTTTTTT

j_gene: TRBJ1-1
d_gene: NA
len: 11
abundance: NA
v_gene: TRBV3-1/TRBV3-2
CDR3aa: CASSHSREAFF
CDR3nt: TGTGCCAGCAGCCATTCCAGGGAGGCTTTCTTT

j_gene: TRBJ2-6
d_gene: NA
len: 17
abundance: NA
v_gene: TRBV30
CDR3aa: CAWSAQSGYLGANVLTF
CDR3nt: TGTGCCTGGAGTGCCCAATCGGGGTACCTAGGGGCCAACGTCCTGACTTTC

j_gene: TRBJ1-5
d_gene: NA
len: 15
abundance: NA
v_gene: TRBV3-1/TRBV3-2
CDR3aa: CASSQGQQGSQPQHF
CDR3nt: TGTGCCAGCAGCCAAGGGCAACAGGGATCTCAGCCCCAGCATTTT

j_gene: TRBJ1-1
d_gene: NA
len: 13
abundance: NA
v_gene: TRBV11-3
CDR3aa: CASSFTGNTEAFF
CDR3nt: TGTGCCAGCAGCTTTACAGGTAACACTGAAGCTTTCTTT

j_gene: TRBJ2-7
d_gene: NA
len: 13
abundance: NA
v_gene: TRBV6-5
CDR3aa: CASREGPLGEQYF
CDR3nt: TGTGCCAGCAGGGAGGGCCCATTGGGCGAGCAGTACTTC

j_gene: TRBJ2-3
d_gene: NA
len: 12
abundance: NA
v_gene: TRBV6-5
CDR3aa: CASSSSTDTQYF
CDR3nt: TGTGCCAGCAGTTCTTCCACAGATACGCAGTATTTT

j_gene: TRBJ2-1
d_gene: NA
len: 13
abundance: once
v_gene: TRBV11-2
CDR3aa: CASSPNPGDEQFF
CDR3nt: TGTGCCAGCAGCCCCAACCCTGGCGATGAGCAGTTCTTC

j_gene: TRBJ2-7
d_gene: NA
len: 11
abundance: NA
v_gene: TRBV19
CDR3aa: CASRAGGEQYF
CDR3nt: TGTGCCAGTAGGGCCGGAGGCGAGCAGTACTTC

j_gene: TRBJ2-3
d_gene: NA
len: 16
abundance: NA
v_gene: TRBV6-5
CDR3aa: CASSYSIRPGHDTQYF
CDR3nt: TGTGCCAGCAGTTACTCGATCCGTCCAGGGCACGATACGCAGTATTTT

j_gene: TRBJ2-7
d_gene: NA
len: 16
abundance: NA
v_gene: TRBV9
CDR3aa: CASSVHGSLGPYEQYF
CDR3nt: TGTGCCAGCAGCGTCCATGGTAGCCTAGGCCCCTACGAGCAGTACTTC

j_gene: TRBJ2-6
d_gene: NA
len: 15
abundance: NA
v_gene: TRBV7-3
CDR3aa: CASSLTRSGANVLTF
CDR3nt: TGTGCCAGCAGCTTAACACGCTCTGGGGCCAACGTCCTGACTTTC

j_gene: TRBJ1-1
d_gene: TRBD1
len: 15
abundance: NA
v_gene: TRBV28
CDR3aa: CASSLIAGGSTEAFF
CDR3nt: TGTGCCAGCAGTTTAATTGCAGGGGGCAGTACTGAAGCTTTCTTT

j_gene: TRBJ2-1
d_gene: NA
len: 13
abundance: NA
v_gene: TRBV5-1
CDR3aa: CASSWRGHNEQFF
CDR3nt: TGCGCCAGCAGCTGGCGGGGCCACAATGAGCAGTTCTTC

j_gene: TRBJ1-4
d_gene: NA
len: 12
abundance: NA
v_gene: TRBV29-1
CDR3aa: CSFLEGTEKLFF
CDR3nt: TGCAGCTTTCTAGAAGGGACTGAAAAACTGTTTTTT

j_gene: TRBJ2-1
d_gene: TRBD2
len: 19
abundance: NA
v_gene: TRBV28
CDR3aa: CASSFYPPTSGGSYNEQFF
CDR3nt: TGTGCCAGCAGTTTTTATCCGCCCACCTCGGGGGGCTCCTACAATGAGCAGTTCTTC

j_gene: TRBJ1-1
d_gene: TRBD1
len: 16
abundance: NA
v_gene: TRBV5-8
CDR3aa: CASSWGQGLMNTEAFF
CDR3nt: TGTGCCAGCAGCTGGGGACAGGGACTCATGAACACTGAAGCTTTCTTT

j_gene: TRBJ2-2
d_gene: TRBD2
len: 18
abundance: NA
v_gene: TRBV6-8
CDR3aa: CASSSKTSGGLNTGELFF
CDR3nt: TGTGCCAGCAGTTCCAAGACTAGCGGGGGCTTAAACACCGGGGAGCTGTTTTTT

j_gene: TRBJ2-5
d_gene: NA
len: 16
abundance: NA
v_gene: TRBV9
CDR3aa: CASSVALGQPLGTQYF
CDR3nt: TGTGCCAGCAGCGTAGCTTTAGGACAACCCCTCGGGACCCAGTACTTC

j_gene: TRBJ2-1
d_gene: TRBD1
len: 15
abundance: NA
v_gene: TRBV20-1
CDR3aa: CSASIPGQSYNEQFF
CDR3nt: TGCAGTGCTAGTATCCCGGGACAGTCCTACAATGAGCAGTTCTTC

j_gene: TRBJ1-2
d_gene: TRBD1
len: 13
abundance: NA
v_gene: TRBV3-1/TRBV3-2
CDR3aa: CASSQQGAQGYTF
CDR3nt: TGTGCCAGCAGCCAACAGGGGGCGCAAGGCTACACCTTC

j_gene: TRBJ2-2
d_gene: NA
len: 14
abundance: NA
v_gene: TRBV19
CDR3aa: CASSIKGLAGELFF
CDR3nt: TGTGCCAGTAGTATAAAAGGGTTGGCCGGGGAGCTGTTTTTT

j_gene: TRBJ2-1
d_gene: NA
len: 15
abundance: once
v_gene: TRBV18
CDR3aa: CASSPGGSGYNEQFF
CDR3nt: TGTGCCAGCTCACCGGGAGGTAGCGGATACAATGAGCAGTTCTTC

j_gene: TRBJ2-1
d_gene: NA
len: 15
abundance: NA
v_gene: TRBV18
CDR3aa: CASSPPGLGTLEQFF
CDR3nt: TGTGCCAGCTCACCACCGGGCCTAGGGACTCTTGAGCAGTTCTTC

j_gene: TRBJ1-1
d_gene: NA
len: 16
abundance: once
v_gene: TRBV4-2
CDR3aa: CASSQVSYRERAEAFF
CDR3nt: TGTGCCAGCAGCCAAGTGTCGTATCGGGAGAGGGCTGAAGCTTTCTTT

j_gene: TRBJ2-1
d_gene: NA
len: 14
abundance: NA
v_gene: TRBV29-1
CDR3aa: CSVVTGTLNNEQFF
CDR3nt: TGCAGCGTGGTGACCGGGACACTAAACAATGAGCAGTTCTTC

j_gene: TRBJ2-1
d_gene: TRBD1
len: 15
abundance: NA
v_gene: TRBV7-6
CDR3aa: CASSLTGQGYNEQFF
CDR3nt: TGTGCCAGCAGCTTAACAGGACAGGGGTACAATGAGCAGTTCTTC

j_gene: TRBJ2-1
d_gene: TRBD2
len: 19
abundance: NA
v_gene: TRBV2
CDR3aa: CASTFIGLTSGTGGNEQFF
CDR3nt: TGTGCCAGCACCTTCATTGGGCTGACTAGCGGGACCGGGGGGAATGAGCAGTTCTTC

j_gene: TRBJ2-1
d_gene: NA
len: 13
abundance: NA
v_gene: TRBV10-1
CDR3aa: CASSRQQNNEQFF
CDR3nt: TGCGCCAGCAGTAGACAACAGAACAATGAGCAGTTCTTC

j_gene: TRBJ2-4
d_gene: NA
len: 15
abundance: NA
v_gene: TRBV15
CDR3aa: CATSRPDPGVYIQYF
CDR3nt: TGTGCCACCAGCAGACCAGACCCCGGAGTCTACATTCAGTACTTC

j_gene: TRBJ2-2
d_gene: NA
len: 12
abundance: NA
v_gene: TRBV29-1
CDR3aa: CSVDRNTGELFF
CDR3nt: TGCAGCGTTGACCGGAACACCGGGGAGCTGTTTTTT

j_gene: TRBJ1-2
d_gene: NA
len: 12
abundance: NA
v_gene: TRBV12-3/TRBV12-4
CDR3aa: CASSLMREGYTF
CDR3nt: TGTGCCAGCAGTTTAATGCGTGAGGGCTACACCTTC

j_gene: TRBJ2-2
d_gene: NA
len: 14
abundance: NA
v_gene: TRBV10-3
CDR3aa: CAINGGGNTGELFF
CDR3nt: TGTGCCATCAACGGGGGAGGGAACACCGGGGAGCTGTTTTTT

j_gene: TRBJ1-3
d_gene: NA
len: 16
abundance: NA
v_gene: TRBV27
CDR3aa: CASGTRLGSMPDTIYF
CDR3nt: TGTGCCAGCGGCACTCGCCTGGGATCAATGCCGGACACCATATATTTT

j_gene: TRBJ1-2
d_gene: NA
len: 13
abundance: NA
v_gene: TRBV28
CDR3aa: CASLQGENYGYTF
CDR3nt: TGTGCCAGCCTACAGGGTGAAAACTATGGCTACACCTTC

j_gene: TRBJ1-1
d_gene: NA
len: 12
abundance: once
v_gene: TRBV5-8
CDR3aa: CASSRRDTEAFF
CDR3nt: TGTGCCAGCAGCCGCCGGGACACTGAAGCTTTCTTT

j_gene: TRBJ1-1
d_gene: NA
len: 13
abundance: NA
v_gene: TRBV7-3
CDR3aa: CASSFGRNTEAFF
CDR3nt: TGTGCCAGCAGCTTCGGCAGGAACACTGAAGCTTTCTTT

j_gene: TRBJ2-3
d_gene: TRBD2
len: 13
abundance: NA
v_gene: TRBV24-1
CDR3aa: CASTGGDWDTQYF
CDR3nt: TGTGCCAGCACGGGGGGAGATTGGGATACGCAGTATTTT

j_gene: TRBJ2-1
d_gene: TRBD2
len: 15
abundance: NA
v_gene: TRBV29-1
CDR3aa: CSVRSGTLELNEQFF
CDR3nt: TGCAGCGTTAGGAGCGGGACCCTAGAACTCAATGAGCAGTTCTTC

j_gene: TRBJ2-5
d_gene: TRBD2
len: 16
abundance: NA
v_gene: TRBV28
CDR3aa: CASSLPRTSGRETQYF
CDR3nt: TGTGCCAGCAGTTTACCCCGGACTAGCGGGAGGGAGACCCAGTACTTC

j_gene: TRBJ1-1
d_gene: NA
len: 17
abundance: NA
v_gene: TRBV4-1
CDR3aa: CASSQDKGVFMNTEAFF
CDR3nt: TGCGCCAGCAGCCAAGATAAGGGGGTGTTCATGAACACTGAAGCTTTCTTT

j_gene: TRBJ1-2
d_gene: TRBD1
len: 14
abundance: few
v_gene: TRBV5-1
CDR3aa: CASSSEGAFYGYTF
CDR3nt: TGCGCCAGCAGCTCCGAGGGGGCGTTCTATGGCTACACCTTC

j_gene: TRBJ1-1
d_gene: NA
len: 15
abundance: NA
v_gene: TRBV7-2
CDR3aa: CASSRGAGMNTEAFF
CDR3nt: TGTGCCAGCAGTCGGGGGGCAGGGATGAACACTGAAGCTTTCTTT

j_gene: TRBJ1-1
d_gene: NA
len: 14
abundance: NA
v_gene: TRBV7-9
CDR3aa: CASSPDRRYTEAFF
CDR3nt: TGTGCCAGCAGCCCAGACAGAAGGTACACTGAAGCTTTCTTT

j_gene: TRBJ1-1
d_gene: TRBD1
len: 15
abundance: NA
v_gene: TRBV5-4
CDR3aa: CASSLNRGGNTEAFF
CDR3nt: TGTGCCAGCAGTTTGAACAGGGGGGGGAACACTGAAGCTTTCTTT

j_gene: TRBJ2-5
d_gene: NA
len: 14
abundance: NA
v_gene: TRBV5-1
CDR3aa: CASSTGQPQETQYF
CDR3nt: TGCGCCAGCAGCACCGGACAGCCTCAAGAGACCCAGTACTTC

j_gene: TRBJ2-2
d_gene: NA
len: 14
abundance: NA
v_gene: TRBV3-1/TRBV3-2
CDR3aa: CASSQQGVAGELFF
CDR3nt: TGTGCCAGCAGCCAACAAGGGGTGGCGGGGGAGCTGTTTTTT